The 14 T cell receptor beta chains reported below all come from one sample, sequenced in a study of cytomegalovirus exposure and HLA in healthy donors (dated by TCRdb to about 2017). The library was obtained by the immunoSEQ multiplex PCR assay. The multiplex PCR relied on a mix of 60 forward primers for TCR Vbeta segments and 13 reverse primers for TCR Jbeta segments. Held by TCRdb, this immuneACCESS table contains in-frame sequences only and omits some clones. Under half of the omission traces to an unresolved V gene where checked; the cause of the rest is unknown. This sample has about 94,000 clones in its table, and around 66% of those were observed once. The ten largest clones capture 3.9% of the sample. Sequencing was carried out using PBMCs. These receptors came from a man under 40 in good health and CMV-seronegative.

J is TRBJ2-1 and V is TRBV2, with TRBD2 matching 11 bases. Unmatched junction bases numbered 4, after V lost 6 bases and J lost 3 bases. Germline CDR1 is SNHLY and CDR2 is FYNNEI. This CDR3 has 15 amino acids. The CDR3 nucleotides are TGTGCCAGCAGAACGACTAGCGGGGTCTACAATGAGCAGTTCTTC. Amino acid sequence: CASRTTSGVYNEQFF. The whole variable domain, remainder taken from reference TRBV2 and TRBJ2-1, is EPEVTQTPSHQVTQMGQEVILRCVPISNHLYFYWYRQILGQKVEFLVSFYNNEISEKSEIFDDQFSVERPDGSNFTLKIRSTKLEDSAMYFCASRTTSGVYNEQFFGPGTRLTVL.

J is TRBJ2-2 and V is TRBV25-1, with 8 bases identical to TRBD2. CDR1 and CDR2 from the germline V gene are MGHDK and SYGVNS. Unmatched junction bases numbered 7, after V lost 4 bases and J lost 6 bases. This CDR3 comprises 15 residues. CDR3 region: CASSAPGGLAGELFF. In DNA form, the CDR3 reads TGTGCCAGCAGTGCTCCGGGGGGGCTGGCCGGGGAGCTGTTTTTT.

The chain combines TRBV5-5 with TRBJ1-1; 7 positions match TRBD1. The length of the CDR3 is 13 residues. From germline, CDR1 is SGHKS and CDR2 YYEKEE (reference sequence). V shed 2 bases and J 5 bases; nucleotides not matched to a gene: 3. CDR3 residues: CASSLQGLTEAFF. The CDR3 DNA sequence: TGTGCCAGCAGCTTACAGGGGTTGACTGAAGCTTTCTTT.

The rearrangement links TRBV6-4 to TRBJ2-1, with 14 nucleotides matching TRBD2. Trimming at V came to 5 bases and at J to 8 bases, leaving 8 bases not matched to a gene. The CDR3 contains 16 residues. Per the germline V gene, CDR1 is MRHNA and CDR2 is SNTAGT. The CDR3 bases are TGTGCCAGCAGTCCAACCGGGACTAGCGGGAGTGATGAGCAGTTCTTC. This translates into CASSPTGTSGSDEQFF.

This chain links TRBV29-1 with TRBJ2-7; D gene unclear. The CDR3 loop spans 11 amino acids. From germline, CDR1 is SQVTM and CDR2 ANQGSEA. Trimming left V 2 bases short and J 7 bases short, with 9 bases between. The CDR3 sequence: CSVEMNREQYF. In nucleotides, the CDR3 is TGCAGCGTTGAAATGAACCGGGAGCAGTACTTC.

The chain carries TRBV5-4 and TRBJ2-5; TRBD2 might be the D (5 bases). The DNA end is more similar to TRBJ2-7, so the J call may be wrong. CDR3 length: 14 amino acids. The germline V gene encodes CDR1 SGHNT and CDR2 YYREEE (reference sequence). CDR3 in DNA: TGTGCCAGCAGCTTGAACCTCGGGATTTACGAGCAGTACTTC. Its protein product is CASSLNLGIYEQYF.

CDR3 protein: CASSEVGARGYGYTF. The CDR3 coding sequence is TGTGCCAGCAGTGAAGTGGGGGCCCGAGGCTATGGCTACACCTTC. V gene TRBV2 combines with J gene TRBJ1-2, with a possible D match to TRBD1 (6 bases). The V gene lost 1 base and the J gene lost 4 bases, with 13 bases spanning the gap. Germline CDR1 reads SNHLY; CDR2 reads FYNNEI. The CDR3 has 15 residues.

The chain has TRBV10-3 and TRBJ2-7, with 8 nucleotides matching TRBD2. Germline CDR1 is ENHRY and CDR2 is SYGVKD. J gave up 2 bases and V 6 bases, and 12 bases lay outside the gene matches. The CDR3 is made up of 16 amino acids. In DNA, the CDR3 is TGTGCCATCAGGGAACCTAGCGGGCCCTCCACCTACGAGCAGTACTTC. It yields the protein CAIREPSGPSTYEQYF.

This clone was seen a few times. The genes are TRBV7-6 and TRBJ2-3; D possibly corresponds to TRBD2 (5 bases). The CDR3 has 15 amino acids. The germline CDR1 and CDR2 sequences are SGHVS and FNYEAQ. V gave up 2 bases and J gave up 5 bases, with 14 bases separating them. CDR3 bases: TGTGCCAGCAGCTTATTTATGGCTAGCCTAGATACGCAGTATTTT. It yields the protein CASSLFMASLDTQYF.

The chain recombines TRBV4-2 with TRBJ1-2; 9 bases are shared with TRBD1. Trimming removed 2 bases from V and 7 bases from J; junction bases left unmatched: 11. This CDR3 is built from 16 residues. The V gene's germline CDR1 is LGHNA and CDR2 YNFKEQ. CDR3 sequence reads: CASSQKHRGRWGGYTF. The CDR3 bases are TGTGCCAGCAGCCAAAAACACAGGGGGCGCTGGGGTGGCTACACCTTC.

The V and J genes are TRBV23-1 and TRBJ2-3; the match to TRBD2 covers 8 bases. TRBV23-1 is identified as an open reading frame with a role that is uncertain. J lost 2 bases, V lost 0 bases, and 16 bases had no gene match. CDR3 size: 20 residues. The CDR3 reads CASSQSRDYGQRGNTDTQYF. The CDR3 DNA reads as TGCGCCAGCAGTCAATCTCGCGATTATGGACAGCGGGGGAACACAGATACGCAGTATTTT.

This rearrangement joins TRBV11-3 to TRBJ2-3; 7 bases align to TRBD1. Trimming cost V 3 bases and J 1 base; bases outside gene matches: 1. The CDR3 has 14 amino acids. In germline, CDR1 is SGHNT, CDR2 YENEEA. CDR3 region: CASSFGQGTDTQYF. In DNA form, the CDR3 reads TGTGCCAGCAGCTTTGGACAGGGCACAGATACGCAGTATTTT.

The rearrangement joins TRBV7-3 to TRBJ1-3; D gene unclear. Germline V gene sequence: CDR1 SGHTA, CDR2 FQGTGA. The CDR3 totals 15 residues. Trimming took 0 bases from V and 8 from J, leaving 14 bases between them. The CDR3 coding sequence is TGTGCCAGCAGCTTAACGGGAGCCTTCGGGGACACCATATATTTT. Its protein is CASSLTGAFGDTIYF.

This clone came up a few times. The V call is TRBV7-9, the J call TRBJ2-3; a weak D match, TRBD2 (6 bases). CDR1 SEHNR and CDR2 FQNEAQ come from the germline V gene (reference sequence). Between the trimmed V and J ends, which lost 5 bases and 2 bases, there was a span of 14 bases. There are 15 residues in the CDR3. In DNA form, the CDR3 reads TGTGCCAGCAGCCCGCCCCGGGGGTCCACAGATACGCAGTATTTT. This encodes CASSPPRGSTDTQYF.